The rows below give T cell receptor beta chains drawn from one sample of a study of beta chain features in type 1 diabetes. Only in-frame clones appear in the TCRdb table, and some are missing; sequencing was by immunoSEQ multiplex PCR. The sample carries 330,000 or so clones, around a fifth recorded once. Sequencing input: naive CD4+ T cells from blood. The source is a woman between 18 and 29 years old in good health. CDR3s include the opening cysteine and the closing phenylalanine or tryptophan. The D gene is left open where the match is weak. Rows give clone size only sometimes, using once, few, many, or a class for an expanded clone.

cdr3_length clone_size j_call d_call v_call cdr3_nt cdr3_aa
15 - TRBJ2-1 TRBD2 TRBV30 TGTGCCTGGAGTGGCAGACTAGCGGGAGGGAATGAGCAGTTCTTC CAWSGRLAGGNEQFF
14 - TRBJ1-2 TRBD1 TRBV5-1 TGCGCCAGCAGCTTGGGGACAGGGGGCATCGGCTACACCTTC CASSLGTGGIGYTF
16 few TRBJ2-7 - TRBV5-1 TGCGCCAGCAGCCGGGGGGAGGCAGGGGGCTTCTACGAGCAGTACTTC CASSRGEAGGFYEQYF
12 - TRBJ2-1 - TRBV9 TGTGCCAGCAGCCCCGCCAAGGAGCGGCAGTTCTTC CASSPAKERQFF
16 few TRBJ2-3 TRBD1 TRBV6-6 TGTGCCAGCACCCCCGATTGGGGACAGGGAACAGATACGCAGTATTTT CASTPDWGQGTDTQYF
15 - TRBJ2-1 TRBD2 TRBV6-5 TGTGCCAGCAACCTCGGGACTAGCGGGAGAAGTGAGCAGTTCTTC CASNLGTSGRSEQFF
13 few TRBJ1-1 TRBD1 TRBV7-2 TGTGCCAGCAGCCTGGACAGGGGCACTGAAGCTTTCTTT CASSLDRGTEAFF
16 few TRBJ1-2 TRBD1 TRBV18 TGTGCCAGCTCACCGGCCGCTCGATGGACAGGCGGCGGCTACACCTTC CASSPAARWTGGGYTF
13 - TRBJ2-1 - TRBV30 TGTGCCTGGAGGGGGCCCGAGAGGCATGAGCAGTTCTTC CAWRGPERHEQFF
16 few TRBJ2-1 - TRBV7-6 TGTGCCAGCAGCCTAAGACAGGCCCCCTTAGACAATGAGCAGTTCTTC CASSLRQAPLDNEQFF
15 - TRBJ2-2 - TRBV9 TGTGCCAGCAGCTCCCGGACAGCTGGCACCGGGGAGCTGTTTTTT CASSSRTAGTGELFF
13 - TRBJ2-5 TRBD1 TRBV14 TGTGCCAGCAGCCCCGGGACAGTGGAGACCCAGTACTTC CASSPGTVETQYF
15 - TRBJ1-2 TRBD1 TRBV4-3 TGCGCCAGCAGCCAAGATAGACAGGGGGCGCGTGGCTACACCTTC CASSQDRQGARGYTF
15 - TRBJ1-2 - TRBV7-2 TGTGCCAGCAGCTTAGTTCCAGGGAGGGACTATGGCTACACCTTC CASSLVPGRDYGYTF
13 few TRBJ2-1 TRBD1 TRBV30 TGTGCCTGGAACTGGGGACAGGGCAATGAGCAGTTCTTC CAWNWGQGNEQFF
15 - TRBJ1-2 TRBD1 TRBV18 TGTGCCAGCTCACCCCCCGGGAGGGGGCTTTATGGCTACACCTTC CASSPPGRGLYGYTF
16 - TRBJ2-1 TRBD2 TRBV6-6 TGTGCCAGCAGTCATCTAGCGGGGGTTGGGGCCAATGAGCAGTTCTTC CASSHLAGVGANEQFF
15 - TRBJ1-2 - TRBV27 TGTGCCAGCAATCGACGGGGGGGGATCGGCTATGGCTACACCTTC CASNRRGGIGYGYTF
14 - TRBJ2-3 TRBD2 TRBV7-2 TGTGCCAGCAGCTTAGTGATAGCGGGAGATACGCAGTATTTT CASSLVIAGDTQYF
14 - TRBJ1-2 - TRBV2 TGTGCCAGCAGTGAGGGTATTGGGGCTGGTGGCTACACCTTC CASSEGIGAGGYTF
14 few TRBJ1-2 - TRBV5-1 TGCGCCAGCAGCTTGCAAGAGGGATTCGATGGCTACACCTTC CASSLQEGFDGYTF
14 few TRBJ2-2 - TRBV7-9 TGTGCCAGCAGCTTAGTAGGAGAGACCGGGGAGCTGTTTTTT CASSLVGETGELFF
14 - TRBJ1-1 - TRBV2 TGTGCCAGCAGTGCCCGGGGGGTGAACACTGAAGCTTTCTTT CASSARGVNTEAFF
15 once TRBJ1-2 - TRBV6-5 TGTGCCAGCAGTCGAACTCCGACAGCTAACTATGGCTACACCTTC CASSRTPTANYGYTF
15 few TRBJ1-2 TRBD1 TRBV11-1 TGTGCCAGCAGCTCCCCGGCGGGACAGAACTATGGCTACACCTTC CASSSPAGQNYGYTF
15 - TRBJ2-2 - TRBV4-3 TGCGCCAGCAGCCAAGATGGACAGAACACCGGGGAGCTGTTTTTT CASSQDGQNTGELFF
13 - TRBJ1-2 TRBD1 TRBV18 TGTGCCAGCTGGACAGGGGACCGCTATGGCTACACCTTC CASWTGDRYGYTF
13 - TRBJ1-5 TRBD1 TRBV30 TGTGCCTGGAGTGTCAGGGGGCATCAGCCCCAGCATTTT CAWSVRGHQPQHF